The 12 T cell receptor beta chains below all came from one sample that was sequenced in a study of T cells after yellow fever vaccination. TCRdb re-called the 5' RACE reads with MiXCR, one entry per CDR3 protein. The sample records 310,000 or so distinct CDR3 sequences, approximately 3.9% being singletons. The material was PBMCs, obtained on the day of the yellow fever booster vaccination. The receptor source for this set is a man aged 18-30 years who received the YFV17D yellow fever vaccine.

This clonotype was seen many times. The chain combines TRBV20-1 with TRBJ1-6; 9 bases line up with TRBD1. J lost 1 base, V lost 3 bases, and 4 bases had no gene match. Germline CDR1 DFQATT, CDR2 SNEGSKA (reference sequence). The CDR3 covers 16 residues. The CDR3 sequence is CSARDRGISYNSPLHF. Written as DNA, the CDR3 is TGCAGTGCTAGGGACAGGGGAATTTCCTATAATTCACCCCTCCACTTT.

This clonotype was counted at least ten times. This chain links TRBV13 with TRBJ2-7, with D unclear. The V end was cut by 2 bases, the J end by 7 bases, with 12 bases between. Germline lookup yields CDR1 PRHDT and CDR2 FYEKMQ (reference sequence). The CDR3 covers 13 residues. CDR3 DNA: TGTGCCAGCAGCTTATTGGGTTCTGGGGAGCAGTACGTC. It codes for CASSLLGSGEQYV.

In its sample, this clonotype was seen a few times. The genes are TRBV6-6 and TRBJ2-6; no clear D. Germline values: CDR1 MNHNY, CDR2 SVGAGI (reference sequence). With 2 bases removed from V and 0 bases from J, the gap between germline ends came to 11 bases. This CDR3 contains 17 residues. The CDR3 reads CASSYLGGRSGANVLTF. In nucleotides, the CDR3 is TGTGCCAGCAGTTACCTAGGCGGCCGCTCTGGGGCCAACGTCCTGACTTTC.

This clonotype has at least ten counts. The chain joins TRBV4-2 to TRBJ2-5; D gene unclear. This CDR3 is 14 amino acids long. Germline lookup yields CDR1 LGHNA and CDR2 YNFKEQ. Trimming left V 0 bases short and J 5 bases short, with 10 bases between. CDR3 coding DNA: TGTGCCAGCAGCCAAGATGGGCGTCCTGAGACCCAGTACTTC. It is translated as CASSQDGRPETQYF.

This clonotype was counted at least ten times. This chain links TRBV10-2 with TRBJ2-5; D uncertain. The V gene's germline CDR1 is WSHSY and CDR2 SAAADI. The CDR3 sequence is 12 residues long. The germline V and J ends were trimmed by 4 bases and 5 bases, with 8 bases remaining between them. CDR3 protein: CASSGLKETQYF. The CDR3 coding sequence is TGCGCCAGCAGTGGGTTGAAGGAGACCCAGTACTTC.

This clonotype was observed at least ten times. The V and J genes are TRBV29-1 and TRBJ2-5; 7 bases line up with TRBD1. This CDR3 contains 15 residues. The germline V gene encodes CDR1 SQVTM and CDR2 ANQGSEA. The V segment lost 7 bases and the J segment 1 base; nucleotides outside the gene matches: 12. CDR3 sequence reads: CSAGDEGTAQETQYF. In DNA form, the CDR3 reads TGCAGCGCCGGAGACGAAGGGACAGCCCAAGAGACCCAGTACTTC.

This clonotype was seen ten or more times. V usage is TRBV7-2 and J usage is TRBJ1-5; D remains unclear. Trimming took off 1 base at V and 10 bases at J, with 11 bases between the two ends. Germline loops: CDR1 SGHTA, CDR2 FQGNSA. The CDR3 has 13 amino acids. The DNA of the CDR3 is TGTGCCAGCAGCTTAGACGATATCCAACCCCAGCATTTT. It codes for CASSLDDIQPQHF.

This clonotype was found many times. This chain links TRBV6-2 or TRBV6-3 with TRBJ2-1; the match to TRBD1 covers 7 bases. CDR1 and CDR2 (germline): MNHEY, SVGEGT. CDR3 size: 14 residues. Unmatched junction bases numbered 8, after V lost 5 bases and J lost 7 bases. The CDR3 bases are TGTGCCAGCAGTCAGGGGGTATTCGGGAATGAGCAGTTCTTC. Translating it yields CASSQGVFGNEQFF.

This chain connects TRBV19 to TRBJ2-7; possible D gene TRBD1, 6 bases. Trimming left V 4 bases short and J 0 bases short, with 19 bases between. Germline CDR1 LNHDA, CDR2 SQIVND (reference sequence). CDR3 length equals 17 residues. The CDR3 DNA follows: TGTGCCAGTAGTAAGGGGGTGACAGCGAAGGTCTCCTACGAGCAGTACTTC. Translation gives CASSKGVTAKVSYEQYF. Based on the CDR3 plus reference TRBV19 and TRBJ2-7, the full variable domain is DGGITQSPKYLFRKEGQNVTLSCEQNLNHDAMYWYRQDPGQGLRLIYYSQIVNDFQKGDIAEGYSVSREKKESFPLTVTSAQKNPTAFYLCASSKGVTAKVSYEQYFGPGTRLTVT.

This clonotype has at least ten counts. The rearrangement links TRBV9 to TRBJ1-1; D call uncertain. The CDR3 loop spans 13 amino acids. V gave up 3 bases and J gave up 1 base, with 7 bases separating them. Germline assignment: CDR1 SGDLS and CDR2 YYNGEE. The CDR3 region is CASSEDGNTEAFF. The CDR3 DNA sequence: TGTGCCAGCAGCGAAGACGGGAACACTGAAGCTTTCTTT.

This clonotype was seen a handful of times. The V gene is TRBV7-9, the J gene TRBJ2-3; possibly TRBD2 for D (5 bases). The CDR3 is 16 amino acids. The V gene lost 1 base and the J gene lost 2 bases, with 13 bases spanning the gap. The germline gives CDR1 SEHNR, CDR2 FQNEAQ (reference sequence). CDR3 sequence: CASSLDPTSNTDTQYF. DNA of the CDR3: TGTGCCAGCAGCTTAGACCCAACTAGTAACACAGATACGCAGTATTTT.

Note on this clonotype: The junction differs from germline at one of its ends, possibly a read error. The chain carries TRBV20-1 and TRBJ2-5; D may be TRBD2 (5 bases). Looked up from germline, CDR1 is DFQATT and CDR2 is SNEGSKA (reference sequence). The CDR3 totals 13 residues. CDR3 amino acids: CSAPSRELETQYF. For the CDR3, the DNA is TGCAGTGCTCCATCCCGGGAACTGGAGACTCAGTACTTC.